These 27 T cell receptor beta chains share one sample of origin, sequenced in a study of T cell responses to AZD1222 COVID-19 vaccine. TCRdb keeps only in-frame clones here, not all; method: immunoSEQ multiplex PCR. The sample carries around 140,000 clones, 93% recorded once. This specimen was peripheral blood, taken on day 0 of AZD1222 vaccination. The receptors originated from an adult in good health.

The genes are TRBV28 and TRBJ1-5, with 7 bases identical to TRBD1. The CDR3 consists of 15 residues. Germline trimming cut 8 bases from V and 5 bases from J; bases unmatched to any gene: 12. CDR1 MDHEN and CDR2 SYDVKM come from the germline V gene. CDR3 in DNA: TGTGCCAGCGGATTCTACCGGGACAGAGATCAGCCCCAGCATTTT. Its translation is CASGFYRDRDQPQHF. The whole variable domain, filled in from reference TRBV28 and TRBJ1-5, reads DVKVTQSSRYLVKRTGEKVFLECVQDMDHENMFWYRQDPGLGLRLIYFSYDVKMKEKGDIPEGYSVSREKKERFSLILESASTNQTSMYLCASGFYRDRDQPQHFGDGTRLSIL.

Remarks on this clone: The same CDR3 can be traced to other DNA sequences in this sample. In DNA form, the CDR3 reads TGTGCCAGTAGTATCACAGGGGGGAACACTGAAGCTTTCTTT. Translation: CASSITGGNTEAFF. The chain carries TRBV19 and TRBJ1-1, with 8 bases aligning to TRBD1. V shed 3 bases and J 1 base; nucleotides not matched to a gene: 1. Germline assignment: CDR1 LNHDA and CDR2 SQIVND (reference sequence). This CDR3 region has 14 residues.

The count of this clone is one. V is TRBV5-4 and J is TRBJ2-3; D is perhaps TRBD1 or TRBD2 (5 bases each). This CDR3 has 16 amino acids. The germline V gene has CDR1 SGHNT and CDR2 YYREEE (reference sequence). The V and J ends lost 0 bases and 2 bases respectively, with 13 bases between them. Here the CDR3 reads CASSLGGGPLTDTQYF. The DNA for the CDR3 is TGTGCCAGCAGCTTGGGTGGGGGTCCTCTCACAGATACGCAGTATTTT.

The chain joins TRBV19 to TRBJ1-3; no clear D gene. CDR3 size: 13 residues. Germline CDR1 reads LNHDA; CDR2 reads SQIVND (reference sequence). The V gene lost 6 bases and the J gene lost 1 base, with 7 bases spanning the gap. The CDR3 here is CASSQKSGNTIYF. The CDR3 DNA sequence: TGTGCCAGTAGCCAGAAGTCTGGAAACACCATATATTTT.

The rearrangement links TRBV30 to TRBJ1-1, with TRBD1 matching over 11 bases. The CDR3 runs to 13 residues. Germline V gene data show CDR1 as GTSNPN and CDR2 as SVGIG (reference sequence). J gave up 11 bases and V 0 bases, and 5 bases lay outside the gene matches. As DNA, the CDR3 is TGTGCCTGGAGTGTCGGGACAGGGGGGTCCGCTTTCTTT. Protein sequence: CAWSVGTGGSAFF.

CDR3 protein: CASRGGTENTGELFF. The DNA for the CDR3 is TGTGCCAGCAGAGGCGGGACAGAGAACACCGGGGAGCTGTTTTTT. The J gene is TRBJ2-2, the V gene TRBV28, with D possibly TRBD1 on 7 matching bases. This CDR3 contains 15 residues. The V end was cut by 6 bases, the J end by 1 base, with 12 bases between. Germline loops: CDR1 MDHEN, CDR2 SYDVKM.

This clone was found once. Here the CDR3 DNA reads TGTGCCAGCAGTTCCAGGGGGCTTGGGGCCAACGTCCTGACTTTC. It translates to CASSSRGLGANVLTF. The chain carries TRBV2 and TRBJ2-6; TRBD1 aligns across 8 bases. With 5 bases clipped from V and 3 bases from J, the junction kept 3 bases outside the gene matches. Germline CDR1 reads SNHLY; CDR2 reads FYNNEI. The CDR3 sequence is 15 residues long.

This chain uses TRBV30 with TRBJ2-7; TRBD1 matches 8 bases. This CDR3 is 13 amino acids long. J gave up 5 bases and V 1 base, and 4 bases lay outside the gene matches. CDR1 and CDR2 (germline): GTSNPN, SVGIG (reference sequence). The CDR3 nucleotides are TGTGCCTGGAGTGCGGACAGGGTCAACGAGCAGTACTTC. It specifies CAWSADRVNEQYF.

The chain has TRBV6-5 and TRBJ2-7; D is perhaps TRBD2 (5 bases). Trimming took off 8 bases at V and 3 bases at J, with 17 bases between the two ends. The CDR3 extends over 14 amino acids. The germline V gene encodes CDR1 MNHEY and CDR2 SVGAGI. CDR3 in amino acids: CASEKDSVYYEQYF. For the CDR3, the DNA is TGTGCCAGCGAGAAGGATAGCGTTTACTACGAGCAGTACTTC.

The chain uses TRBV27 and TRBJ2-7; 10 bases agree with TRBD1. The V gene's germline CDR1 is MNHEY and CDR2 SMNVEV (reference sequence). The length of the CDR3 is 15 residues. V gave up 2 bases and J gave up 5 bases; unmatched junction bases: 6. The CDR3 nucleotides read TGTGCCAGCAGTTTAGCCGGGACAGGGGTCCACGAGCAGTACTTC. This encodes CASSLAGTGVHEQYF.

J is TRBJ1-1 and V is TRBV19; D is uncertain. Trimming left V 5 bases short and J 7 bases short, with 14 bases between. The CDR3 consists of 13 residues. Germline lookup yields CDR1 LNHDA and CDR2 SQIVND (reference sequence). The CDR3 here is CASSPRGGYEAFF. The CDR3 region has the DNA TGTGCCAGTAGTCCCCGCGGAGGCTATGAAGCTTTCTTT.

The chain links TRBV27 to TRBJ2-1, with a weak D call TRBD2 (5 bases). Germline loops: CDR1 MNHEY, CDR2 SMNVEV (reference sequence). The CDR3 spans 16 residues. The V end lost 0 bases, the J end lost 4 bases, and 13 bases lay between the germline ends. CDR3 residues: CASSLSDPGRYNEQFF. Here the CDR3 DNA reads TGTGCCAGCAGTTTATCGGATCCGGGAAGATACAATGAGCAGTTCTTC.

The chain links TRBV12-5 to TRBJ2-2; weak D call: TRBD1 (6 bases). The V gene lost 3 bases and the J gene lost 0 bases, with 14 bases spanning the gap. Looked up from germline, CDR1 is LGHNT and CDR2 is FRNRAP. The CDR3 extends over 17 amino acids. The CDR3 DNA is TGTGCTAGTGGTTTTATTCGGGACACTCCGAACACCGGGGAGCTGTTTTTT. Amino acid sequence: CASGFIRDTPNTGELFF.

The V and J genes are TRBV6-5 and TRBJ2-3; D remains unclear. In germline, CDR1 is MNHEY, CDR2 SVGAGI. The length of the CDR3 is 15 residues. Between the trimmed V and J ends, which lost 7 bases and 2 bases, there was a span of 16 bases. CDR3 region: CASTPGGGHTDTQYF. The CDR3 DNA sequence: TGTGCCAGCACCCCGGGTGGCGGTCACACAGATACGCAGTATTTT.

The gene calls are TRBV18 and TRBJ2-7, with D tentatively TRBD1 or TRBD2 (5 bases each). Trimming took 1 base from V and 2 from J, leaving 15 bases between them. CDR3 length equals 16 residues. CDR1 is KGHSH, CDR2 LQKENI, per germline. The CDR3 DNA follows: TGTGCCAGCTCACCACGGGGACCAGCGGCCGCCTACGAGCAGTACTTC. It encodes CASSPRGPAAAYEQYF.

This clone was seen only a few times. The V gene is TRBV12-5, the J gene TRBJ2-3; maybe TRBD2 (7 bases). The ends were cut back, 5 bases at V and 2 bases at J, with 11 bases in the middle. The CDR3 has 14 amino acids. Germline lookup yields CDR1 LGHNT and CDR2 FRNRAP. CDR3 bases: TGTGCTAGTGGTAAGCGGGACATCACAGATACGCAGTATTTT. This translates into CASGKRDITDTQYF.

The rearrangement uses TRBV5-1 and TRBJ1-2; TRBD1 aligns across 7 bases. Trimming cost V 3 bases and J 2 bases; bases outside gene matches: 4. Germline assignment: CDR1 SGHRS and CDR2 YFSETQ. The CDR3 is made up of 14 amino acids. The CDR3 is CASSSGQQNYGYTF. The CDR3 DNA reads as TGCGCCAGCAGCTCGGGACAGCAAAACTATGGCTACACCTTC.

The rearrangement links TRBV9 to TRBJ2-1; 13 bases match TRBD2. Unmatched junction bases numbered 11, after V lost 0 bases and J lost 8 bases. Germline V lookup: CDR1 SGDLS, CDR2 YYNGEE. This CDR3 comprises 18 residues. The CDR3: CASSVAGLAGEVGDEQFF. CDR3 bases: TGTGCCAGCAGCGTAGCAGGACTAGCGGGAGAGGTCGGGGATGAGCAGTTCTTC.

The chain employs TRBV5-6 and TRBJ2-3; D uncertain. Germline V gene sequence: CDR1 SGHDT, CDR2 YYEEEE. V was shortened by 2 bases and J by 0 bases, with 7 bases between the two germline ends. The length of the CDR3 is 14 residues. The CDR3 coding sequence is TGTGCCAGCAGCTTAAGACCAAGCACAGATACGCAGTATTTT. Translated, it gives CASSLRPSTDTQYF. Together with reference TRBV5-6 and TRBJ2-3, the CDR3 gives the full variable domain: DAGVTQSPTHLIKTRGQQVTLRCSPKSGHDTVSWYQQALGQGPQFIFQYYEEEERQRGNFPDRFSGHQFPNYSSELNVNALLLGDSALYLCASSLRPSTDTQYFGPGTRLTVL.

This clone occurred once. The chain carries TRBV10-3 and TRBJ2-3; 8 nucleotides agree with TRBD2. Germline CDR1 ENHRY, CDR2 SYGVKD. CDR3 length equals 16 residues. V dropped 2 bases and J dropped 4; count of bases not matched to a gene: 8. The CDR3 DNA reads TGTGCCATCAGTGAGGGGACTAGTGGAAGGGCAGATACGCAGTATTTT. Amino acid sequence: CAISEGTSGRADTQYF.

CDR3 sequence reads: CASSIRQENTEAFF. The CDR3 DNA reads as TGTGCCAGCAGCATCAGACAGGAGAACACTGAAGCTTTCTTT. The genes are TRBV7-9 and TRBJ1-1, with a weak D call TRBD1 (6 bases). Trimming left V 5 bases short and J 1 base short, with 11 bases between. This CDR3 has 14 amino acids. Germline-derived CDR1 and CDR2 are SEHNR and FQNEAQ (reference sequence).

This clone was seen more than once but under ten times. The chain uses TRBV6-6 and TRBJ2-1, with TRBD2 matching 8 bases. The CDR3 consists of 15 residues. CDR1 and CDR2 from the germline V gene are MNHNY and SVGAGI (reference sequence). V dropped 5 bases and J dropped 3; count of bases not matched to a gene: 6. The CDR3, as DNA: TGTGCCAGCAGTCCGGGACTAGACCACTACAATGAGCAGTTCTTC. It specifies CASSPGLDHYNEQFF.

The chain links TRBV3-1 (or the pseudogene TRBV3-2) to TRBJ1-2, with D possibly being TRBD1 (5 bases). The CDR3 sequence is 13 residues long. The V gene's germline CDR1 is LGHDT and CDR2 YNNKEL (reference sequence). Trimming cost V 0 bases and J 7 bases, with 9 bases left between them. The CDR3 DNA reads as TGTGCCAGCAGCCAAGAGGGGCGCGGTGGCTACACCTTC. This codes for CASSQEGRGGYTF.

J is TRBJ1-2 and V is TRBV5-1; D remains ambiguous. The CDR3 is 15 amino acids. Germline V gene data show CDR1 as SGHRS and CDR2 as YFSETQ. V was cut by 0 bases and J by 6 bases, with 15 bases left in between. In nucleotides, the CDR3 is TGCGCCAGCAGCTTGGATCTAAGTGGTCACAATGGCTACACCTTC. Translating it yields CASSLDLSGHNGYTF.

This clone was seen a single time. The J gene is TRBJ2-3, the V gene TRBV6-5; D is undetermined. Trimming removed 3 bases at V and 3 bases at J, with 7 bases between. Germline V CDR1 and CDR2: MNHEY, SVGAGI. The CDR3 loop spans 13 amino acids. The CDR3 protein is CASSYLRTDTQYF. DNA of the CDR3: TGTGCCAGCAGTTATCTGAGAACAGATACGCAGTATTTT.

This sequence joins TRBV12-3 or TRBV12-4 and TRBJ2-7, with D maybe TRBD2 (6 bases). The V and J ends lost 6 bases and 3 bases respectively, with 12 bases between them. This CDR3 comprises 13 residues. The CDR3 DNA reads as TGTGCCAGCAGCCGCAGCGGGTACTACGAGCAGTACTTC. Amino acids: CASSRSGYYEQYF.

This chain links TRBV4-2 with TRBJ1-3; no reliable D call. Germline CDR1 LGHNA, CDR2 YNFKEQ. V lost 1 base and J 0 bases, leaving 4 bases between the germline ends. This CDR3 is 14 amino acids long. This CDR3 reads CASSQVGSGNTIYF. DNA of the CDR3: TGTGCCAGCAGCCAAGTAGGCTCTGGAAACACCATATATTTT.